Listed here are 5 T cell receptor beta chains from one sample, sequenced in a study of beta chain features in type 1 diabetes. Overall study results and limits: Across all four CD4+ subsets, people with type 1 diabetes showed modestly shorter TCRB CDR3s.

No antigen has been assigned to these receptors. All of the isolated RNA was reverse transcribed, so expressed TCRB transcripts were sequenced. Repertoires were generated with immunoSEQ multiplex PCR, while TCRdb's copy carries only in-frame clones and drops some. The table includes 100,000 to 150,000 clones, roughly a sixth detected once. Sequencing used central memory CD4+ T cells from blood. The receptors originated from a man between 18 and 35 years old with type 1 diabetes.

This clone showed up many times. The chain uses TRBV7-6 and TRBJ1-4; D is uncertain. V was cut by 2 bases and J by 0 bases, with 10 bases left in between. The CDR3 runs to 16 residues. Germline lookup yields CDR1 SGHVS and CDR2 FNYEAQ. The CDR3 region is CASSLQNGATNEKLFF. CDR3 coding DNA: TGTGCCAGCAGCTTACAGAATGGTGCAACTAATGAAAAACTGTTTTTT.

This clone was observed a few times. The chain links TRBV11-2 to TRBJ2-3; no firm D call. The CDR3 sequence is 16 residues long. Trimming left V 7 bases short and J 0 bases short, with 17 bases between. CDR1 is SGHAT, CDR2 FQNNGV, per germline. Written as DNA, the CDR3 is TGTGCCAGCACTACTCAACGGGCCACTAGCACAGATACGCAGTATTTT. Translating it yields CASTTQRATSTDTQYF.

Ten or more counts support this clone. The V call is TRBV5-4, the J call TRBJ2-2; D perhaps matches TRBD2 (5 bases). Trimming removed 10 bases at V and 3 bases at J, with 19 bases between. Germline CDR1 reads SGHNT; CDR2 reads YYREEE (reference sequence). The CDR3 is 15 residues long. In nucleotides, the CDR3 is TGTGCCGCAAGTGGAGCGGATAGGTACACCGGGGAGCTGTTTTTT. Protein product: CAASGADRYTGELFF.

The genes are TRBV7-6 and TRBJ1-1, with a possible D match to TRBD1 (6 bases). Trimming shortened V by 2 bases and J by 0 bases, and 10 bases separated the two germline ends. CDR1 and CDR2 (germline): SGHVS, FNYEAQ. There are 15 residues in the CDR3. CDR3 sequence (DNA): TGTGCCAGCAGCTTAACAGGGTCCGTGAACACTGAAGCTTTCTTT. It specifies CASSLTGSVNTEAFF.

The V and J genes are TRBV2 and TRBJ1-1; 7 bases fit TRBD1. The CDR3 covers 12 residues. Germline loops: CDR1 SNHLY, CDR2 FYNNEI. V was clipped by 8 bases and J by 4 bases; unmatched bases: 4. CDR3 protein: CASGWTGTEAFF. In DNA form, the CDR3 reads TGTGCCAGCGGCTGGACAGGCACTGAAGCTTTCTTT.